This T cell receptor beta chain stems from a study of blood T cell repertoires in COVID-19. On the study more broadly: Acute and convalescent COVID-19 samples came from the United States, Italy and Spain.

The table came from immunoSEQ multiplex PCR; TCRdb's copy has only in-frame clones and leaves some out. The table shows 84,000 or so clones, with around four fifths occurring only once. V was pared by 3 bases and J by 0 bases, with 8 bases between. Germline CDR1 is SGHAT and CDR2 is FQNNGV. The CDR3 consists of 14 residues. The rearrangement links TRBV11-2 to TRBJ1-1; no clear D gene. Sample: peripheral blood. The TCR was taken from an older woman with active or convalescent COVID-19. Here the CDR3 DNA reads TGTGCCAGCAGCTTCGGAGTCATGAACACTGAAGCTTTCTTT. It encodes CASSFGVMNTEAFF.